What follows is one TCR beta chain and its context. CDR1 is SGDLS and CDR2 is YYNGEE in the germline V gene. This CDR3 is built from 15 residues. V dropped 0 bases and J dropped 5; count of bases not matched to a gene: 7. Sequencing used immunoSEQ multiplex PCR; TCRdb keeps in-frame clones, though not all of them. Of just over 80,000 clones listed, around three quarters are singletons. The entry originates in a study of blood T cell repertoires in COVID-19. Sequenced material: peripheral blood. The gene calls are TRBV9 and TRBJ1-2; TRBD1 matches 7 bases. This TCR came from an elderly woman with active or convalescent COVID-19. In DNA, the CDR3 is TGTGCCAGCAGCGTAGAGTTGGGACAGAGTTATGGCTACACCTTC. Translation: CASSVELGQSYGYTF.